A single sample is the source of the 3 T cell receptor beta chains below, sequenced in a study of immune evolution from preneoplasia to lung adenocarcinoma. The method was immunoSEQ multiplex PCR; TCRdb's version includes in-frame clones alone and lacks a portion of them. The top ten hold 20% to 25% of the sample, which has 5,500 to 7,000 clones, 70% to 80% seen once. The sequenced material came from FFPE adjacent normal lung tissue. These receptors were obtained from a person aged 60-79 years with lung adenocarcinoma.

This clone was counted a few times. Other DNA sequences in the sample encode the same CDR3. The chain has TRBV7-8 and TRBJ1-3; D call uncertain. The CDR3 runs 14 residues. Per the germline V gene, CDR1 is SGHVS and CDR2 is FQNEAQ. The V and J ends lost 2 bases and 0 bases respectively, with 5 bases between them. This CDR3 reads CASSLTGSGNTIYF. The CDR3 nucleotides are TGTGCCAGCAGCTTAACGGGCTCTGGAAACACCATATATTTT.

The CDR3 protein is CASSLALPYNSPLHF. The DNA for the CDR3 is TGTGCCAGCAGTTTAGCCTTGCCCTATAATTCACCCCTCCACTTT. V usage is TRBV28 and J usage is TRBJ1-6; D unresolved. Germline assignment: CDR1 MDHEN and CDR2 SYDVKM. This CDR3 is 15 amino acids long. V lost 2 bases and J lost 2, with 7 bases in between.

The chain uses TRBV27 and TRBJ1-2; 9 nucleotides agree with TRBD1. Germline CDR1 is MNHEY and CDR2 is SMNVEV (reference sequence). The J segment lost 4 bases and the V segment lost 6 bases, leaving 18 bases of the junction unmatched. The CDR3 length is 18 residues. The CDR3 nucleotides read TGTGCCAGCAGCTCAGCGCCGGGACAGGGAGGTACCTCCTATGGCTACACCTTC. Amino acids: CASSSAPGQGGTSYGYTF.